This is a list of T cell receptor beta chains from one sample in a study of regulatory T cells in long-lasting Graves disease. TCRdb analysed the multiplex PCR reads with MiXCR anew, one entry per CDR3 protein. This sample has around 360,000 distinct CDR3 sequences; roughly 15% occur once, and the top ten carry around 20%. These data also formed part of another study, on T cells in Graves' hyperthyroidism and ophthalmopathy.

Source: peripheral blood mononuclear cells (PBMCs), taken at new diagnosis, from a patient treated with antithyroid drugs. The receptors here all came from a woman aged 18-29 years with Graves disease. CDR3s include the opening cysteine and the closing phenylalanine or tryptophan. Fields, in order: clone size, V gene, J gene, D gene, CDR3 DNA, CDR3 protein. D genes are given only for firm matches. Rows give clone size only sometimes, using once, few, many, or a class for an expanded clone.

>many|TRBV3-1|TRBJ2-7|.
TGTGCCAGCAGCACACAGGGCTTCTCCTACGAGCAGTACTTC
CASSTQGFSYEQYF
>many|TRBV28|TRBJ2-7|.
TGTGCCAGCAGTTTCGAGGCAGGGGTATCCTACGAGCAGTACTTC
CASSFEAGVSYEQYF
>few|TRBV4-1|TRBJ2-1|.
TGCGCCAGCAGCCAAGAACGGCTAGCGTCCGACAATGAGCAGTTCTTC
CASSQERLASDNEQFF
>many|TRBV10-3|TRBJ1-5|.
TGTGCCATCAGGGAACGTGGCAATCAGCCCCAGCATTTT
CAIRERGNQPQHF
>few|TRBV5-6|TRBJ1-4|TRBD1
TGTGCCAGCAGCCAGACAGGGGCAACTAATGAAAAACTGTTTTTT
CASSQTGATNEKLFF
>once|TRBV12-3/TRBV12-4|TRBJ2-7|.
TGTGCCAGCAGTGACGAGACCTCGAGCTCCTACGAGCAGTACTTC
CASSDETSSSYEQYF
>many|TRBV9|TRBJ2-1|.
TGTGCCAGCAGCGTCGGTGGGTCCGGAGGCAATGAGCAGTTCTTC
CASSVGGSGGNEQFF
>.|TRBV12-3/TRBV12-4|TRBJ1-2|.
TGTGCCAGCAGTGATTGGGATGGCTACACCTTC
CASSDWDGYTF
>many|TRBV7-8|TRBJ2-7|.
TGTGCCAGCAGCTTTGACCGGGGGGCTGACTACGAGCAGTACTTC
CASSFDRGADYEQYF
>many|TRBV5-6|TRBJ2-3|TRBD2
TGTGCCAGCAGCTTGGGTGGAGGCCCAGCGGGAGCAGATACGCAGTATTTT
CASSLGGGPAGADTQYF
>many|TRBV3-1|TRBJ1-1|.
TGTGCCAGCAGCCAAAATCGACGCCCGTGGGGCACTGAAGCTTTCTTT
CASSQNRRPWGTEAFF
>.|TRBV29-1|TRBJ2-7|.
TGCAGCGTTGGGGCAGGGACTTTCTACGAGCAGTACTTC
CSVGAGTFYEQYF
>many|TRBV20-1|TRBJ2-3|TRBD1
TGCAGTGCTATACGGACAGGGGTCACAGATACGCAGTATTTT
CSAIRTGVTDTQYF
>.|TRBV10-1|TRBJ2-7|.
TGTGCCAGCAGTCCGACGGGACACACCTACGAGCAGTACTTC
CASSPTGHTYEQYF
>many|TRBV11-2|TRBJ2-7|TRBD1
TGTGCCAGCAGCCAGCGAAGGGCGGGACAGGGCCGACACGAGCAGTACTTC
CASSQRRAGQGRHEQYF
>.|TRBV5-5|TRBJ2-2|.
TGTGGCAGCAGCCAAGAGACTGAAACCGGGGAGCTGTTTTTT
CGSSQETETGELFF
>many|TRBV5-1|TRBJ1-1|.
TGCGCCAGCAGCGAGAGACCCGGGACGATGGACACTGAAGCTTTCTTT
CASSERPGTMDTEAFF
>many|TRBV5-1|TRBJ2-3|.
TGCGCCAGCAGCTTACTACGATCAGGCACAGATACGCAGTATTTT
CASSLLRSGTDTQYF
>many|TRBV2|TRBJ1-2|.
TGTGCCAGCAGCCCCGACGGGAACTATGGCTACACCTTC
CASSPDGNYGYTF
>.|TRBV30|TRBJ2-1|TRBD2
TGTGCCTGGAGTGTGGCGGGGGGAGATGAGCAGTTCTTC
CAWSVAGGDEQFF
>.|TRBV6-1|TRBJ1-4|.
TGTGCCAGCAACCCCCCGGGTCAAGAAAAACTGTTTTTT
CASNPPGQEKLFF
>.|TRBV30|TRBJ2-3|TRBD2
TGTGCCTGGAGTGTTTTAGCGGGGTCAGATACGCAGTATTTT
CAWSVLAGSDTQYF
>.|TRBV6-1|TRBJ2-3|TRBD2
TGTGCCAGCAGTCATACTAGCCCGGGGGGTCGAGATACGCAGTATTTT
CASSHTSPGGRDTQYF
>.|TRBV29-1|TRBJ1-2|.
TGCAGCGTTGAAGTAGGGAGTCAAGCTAACTATGGCTACACCTTC
CSVEVGSQANYGYTF
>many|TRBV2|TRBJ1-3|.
TGTGCCAGCAGTCCTCGGGGGTCAGCTGGAAACACCATATATTTT
CASSPRGSAGNTIYF
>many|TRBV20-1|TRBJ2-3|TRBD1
TGCAGTGCCAATTCCCAGGGGGCAGTCGATACGCAGTATTTT
CSANSQGAVDTQYF
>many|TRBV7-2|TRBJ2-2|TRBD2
TGTGCCAGCAGCCCGCGGACTAGCTTCACCGGGGAGCTGTTTTTT
CASSPRTSFTGELFF
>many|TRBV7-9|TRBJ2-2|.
TGTGCCAGCAGCTTAGCACTTCTAACAGGGGAGCTGTTTTTT
CASSLALLTGELFF
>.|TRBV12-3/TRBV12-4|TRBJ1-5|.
TGTGCCAGCACCCCCTCCCCCAATCAGCCCCAGCATTTT
CASTPSPNQPQHF
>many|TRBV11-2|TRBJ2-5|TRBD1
TGCGCCAGCAGCCAGGGGGAGGGACAGGGGGAAGAGACCCAGTACTTC
CASSQGEGQGEETQYF
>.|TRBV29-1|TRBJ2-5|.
TGCAGCGTTGGACGAAACAGGGGCGGGACAGAGACCCAGTACTTC
CSVGRNRGGTETQYF
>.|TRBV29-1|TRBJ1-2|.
TGCAGCGTTGAAGACATAATTGGATCCTCCTATGGCTACACCTTC
CSVEDIIGSSYGYTF
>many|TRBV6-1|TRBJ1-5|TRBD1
TGTGCCAGCAGTCTACCCGGGACAGGGGATCAGCCCCAGCATTTT
CASSLPGTGDQPQHF
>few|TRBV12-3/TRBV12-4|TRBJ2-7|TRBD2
TGTGCCAGCAGCTCCCCCTTACTAGCGGGAGCGGGCGAGCAGTACTTC
CASSSPLLAGAGEQYF
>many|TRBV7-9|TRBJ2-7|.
TGTGCCAGCAGCTTATCAGGACGCTCCGGGGGTCCTTACGAGCAGTACTTC
CASSLSGRSGGPYEQYF
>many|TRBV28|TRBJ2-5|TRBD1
TGTGCCAGCAGTCCCCCCCCGACAGGGCGGATGAGAGAGACCCAGTACTTC
CASSPPPTGRMRETQYF
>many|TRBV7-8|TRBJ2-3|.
TGTGCCAGCAGCCCTGGGGGGGGGCCATACGGGGATACGCAGTATTTT
CASSPGGGPYGDTQYF
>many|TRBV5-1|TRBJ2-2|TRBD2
TGCGCCAGCAGCTTGCAGCGGGAGGTTCCCGGGGAGCTGTTTTTT
CASSLQREVPGELFF
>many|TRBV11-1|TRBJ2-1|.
TGTGCCAGCAGCCCGACTTTCTCCTACAATGAGCAGTTCTTC
CASSPTFSYNEQFF
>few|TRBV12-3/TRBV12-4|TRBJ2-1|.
TGTGCCAGCAGTACCCGGACCTGGTTGGTGCCGAGCTCCTACAATGAGCAGTTCTTC
CASSTRTWLVPSSYNEQFF
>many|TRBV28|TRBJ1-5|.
TGTGCCAGCAGTTTCTGGGCAGGGGATCAGCCCCAGCATTTT
CASSFWAGDQPQHF
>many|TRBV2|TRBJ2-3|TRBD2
TGTGCCAGCAATCTCGCGGGGGTCGATACGCAGTATTTT
CASNLAGVDTQYF
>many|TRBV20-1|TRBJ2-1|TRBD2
TGCAGTGCTAGCAGGACTAGCGGGAGTAATGAGCAGTTCTTC
CSASRTSGSNEQFF
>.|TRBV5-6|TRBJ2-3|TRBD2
TGTGCCAGCAGCTCTCTAGCGGGGGGAGAGACAGATACGCAGTATTTT
CASSSLAGGETDTQYF
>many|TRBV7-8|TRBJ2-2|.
TGTGCCAGCATCCCTACTCGACTAGTTTCAGGCGGACCCACCGGGGAGCTGTTTTTT
CASIPTRLVSGGPTGELFF
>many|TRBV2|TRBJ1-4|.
TGTGCCAGCAGTGATCTAGGTCCGCGGGGAACTAATGAAAAACTGTTTTTT
CASSDLGPRGTNEKLFF
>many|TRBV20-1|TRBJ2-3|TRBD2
TGCAGCTGTAGCGGGTTGAGCACAGATACGCAGTATTTT
CSCSGLSTDTQYF
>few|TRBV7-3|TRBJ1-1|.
TGTGCCAGCAGCCAAAGCCGTAACACTGAAGCTTTCTTT
CASSQSRNTEAFF
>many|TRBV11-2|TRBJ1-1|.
TGTGCCAGCAGCTCCCCCCGGGGGGCTAACGGGAATCAGAGAGCTTTCTTT
CASSSPRGANGNQRAFF
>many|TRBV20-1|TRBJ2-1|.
TGCAGTGCTAGATTGGGGTACAATGAGCAGTTCTTC
CSARLGYNEQFF
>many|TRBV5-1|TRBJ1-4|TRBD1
TGCGCCAGCACCCCAACCCCGGGACAGGGGAGAGAAAAACTGTTTTTT
CASTPTPGQGREKLFF
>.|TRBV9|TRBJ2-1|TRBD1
TGTGCCAGCAGCCCCGACCCGGGACAGGGGGCATACAATGAGCAGTTCTTC
CASSPDPGQGAYNEQFF
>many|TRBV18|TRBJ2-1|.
TGTGCCAGCTCACCACTCCACCAAAATGAGCAGTTCTTC
CASSPLHQNEQFF